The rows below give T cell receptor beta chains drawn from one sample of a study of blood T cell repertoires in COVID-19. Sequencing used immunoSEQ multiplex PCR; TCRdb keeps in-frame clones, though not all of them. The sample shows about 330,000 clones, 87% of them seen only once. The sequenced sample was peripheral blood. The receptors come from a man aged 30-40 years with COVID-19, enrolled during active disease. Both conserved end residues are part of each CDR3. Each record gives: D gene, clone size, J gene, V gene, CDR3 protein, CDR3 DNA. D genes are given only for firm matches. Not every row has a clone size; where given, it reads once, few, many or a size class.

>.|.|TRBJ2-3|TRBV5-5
CASSLGLRQYF
TGTGCCAGCAGCCTTGGACTCAGGCAGTATTTT
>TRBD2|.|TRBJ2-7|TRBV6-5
CASTPSGRAYEQYF
TGTGCCAGCACACCTAGCGGGAGGGCCTACGAGCAGTACTTC
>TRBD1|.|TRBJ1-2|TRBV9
CASSLGQGDYGYTF
TGTGCCAGCAGCCTTGGACAGGGAGACTATGGCTACACCTTC
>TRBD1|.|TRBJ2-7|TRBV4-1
CASSQGQATYEQYF
TGCGCCAGCAGCCAGGGACAGGCCACCTACGAGCAGTACTTC
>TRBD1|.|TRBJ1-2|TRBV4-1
CASSHQDRARDNYGYTF
TGCGCCAGCAGCCACCAGGACAGGGCTAGGGACAACTATGGCTACACCTTC
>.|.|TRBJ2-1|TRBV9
CASSVAEGVGDTQLGEQFF
TGTGCCAGCAGCGTAGCTGAGGGGGTCGGGGACACCCAACTTGGTGAGCAGTTCTTC
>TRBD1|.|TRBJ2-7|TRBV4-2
CASSQSDRATYEQYF
TGTGCCAGCAGCCAATCCGACAGGGCGACGTACGAGCAGTACTTC
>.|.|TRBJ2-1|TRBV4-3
CASSQDGGAYNEQFF
TGCGCCAGCAGCCAAGATGGCGGGGCCTACAATGAGCAGTTCTTC
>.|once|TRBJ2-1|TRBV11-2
CASTFSGQGREQFF
TGTGCCAGCACCTTTAGCGGACAAGGGCGTGAGCAGTTCTTC
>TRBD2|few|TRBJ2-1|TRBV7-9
CASSLRTSDNEQFF
TGTGCCAGCAGCCTCCGGACTAGCGACAATGAGCAGTTCTTC
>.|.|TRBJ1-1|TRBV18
CASSPDTGMEGAFF
TGTGCCAGCTCACCGGACACAGGGATGGAAGGAGCTTTCTTT
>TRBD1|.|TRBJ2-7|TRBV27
CASRDRGAQPYEQYF
TGTGCCAGCAGGGACAGGGGCGCCCAGCCCTACGAGCAGTACTTC
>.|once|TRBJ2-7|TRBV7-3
CASTIGVGPYEQYF
TGTGCCAGCACCATAGGCGTGGGGCCCTACGAGCAGTACTTC
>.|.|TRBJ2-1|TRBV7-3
CASSLNSDREQFF
TGTGCCAGCAGCTTAAATAGCGACAGGGAGCAGTTCTTC
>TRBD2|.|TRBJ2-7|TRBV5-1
CASSSELAGSVSGQYF
TGCGCCAGCAGCTCCGAACTAGCGGGAAGTGTATCAGGGCAGTACTTC
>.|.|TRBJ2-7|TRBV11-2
CASSLGTESYEQYF
TGTGCCAGCAGCTTAGGGACAGAATCCTACGAGCAGTACTTC
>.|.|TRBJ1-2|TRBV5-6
CASSDGGVFGYGYTF
TGTGCCAGCAGCGACGGAGGGGTGTTTGGCTATGGCTACACCTTC